These 25 T cell receptor beta chains share one sample of origin, sequenced in a study of blood T cell repertoires in COVID-19. TCRdb keeps only in-frame clones here, not all; method: immunoSEQ multiplex PCR. In the table there are approximately 150,000 clones, around 84% of which are singletons. Sequencing used peripheral blood. These receptors were taken from a man in his 70s with acute or convalescent COVID-19.

The chain recombines TRBV20-1 with TRBJ2-3, with 8 bases lining up with TRBD2. V was pared by 3 bases and J by 5 bases, with 16 bases of the junction left unmatched. The CDR3 consists of 17 residues. The V gene's germline CDR1 is DFQATT and CDR2 SNEGSKA (reference sequence). The CDR3 is CSASGDRRGGLGDTQYF. CDR3 DNA: TGCAGTGCTAGTGGGGACCGCCGGGGGGGCCTTGGAGATACGCAGTATTTT.

The chain links TRBV7-6 to TRBJ1-1; 10 bases are a match to TRBD1. The CDR3 totals 15 residues. J was trimmed by 1 base and V by 5 bases; bases with no gene match: 4. CDR1 is SGHVS, CDR2 FNYEAQ, per germline. CDR3 nucleotides: TGTGCCAGCAGCCCTAGACAGGGGGCGAACACTGAAGCTTTCTTT. This gives the protein CASSPRQGANTEAFF.

In its sample, this clone was seen a few times. The V gene is TRBV30, the J gene TRBJ1-1; D not resolved. The germline V and J ends were trimmed by 2 bases and 1 base, with 11 bases remaining between them. The germline gives CDR1 GTSNPN, CDR2 SVGIG (reference sequence). CDR3 length: 14 residues. The CDR3 sequence: CAWSPGRENTEAFF. The CDR3 DNA reads as TGTGCCTGGAGTCCCGGACGGGAGAACACTGAAGCTTTCTTT.

The CDR3 reads CASSPEQEQGSPLHF. The DNA for the CDR3 is TGTGCCAGCTCACCGGAACAGGAGCAGGGATCACCCCTCCACTTT. V usage is TRBV18 and J usage is TRBJ1-6; weak D call: TRBD1 (5 bases). Germline CDR1 reads KGHSH; CDR2 reads LQKENI. Trimming pared 3 bases from V and 10 bases from J, leaving 16 bases between. This CDR3 is built from 15 residues.

This clone was seen a few times. This chain joins TRBV9 and TRBJ2-2; possibly TRBD2 for D (6 bases). This CDR3 region has 14 residues. Trimming removed 3 bases at V and 3 bases at J, with 9 bases between. Germline V gene lookup returns CDR1 SGDLS and CDR2 YYNGEE. The CDR3 here is CASSGPGDTGELFF. CDR3 nucleotide sequence: TGTGCCAGCAGCGGTCCGGGGGACACCGGGGAGCTGTTTTTT.

V usage is TRBV6-5 and J usage is TRBJ2-7; 10 nucleotides agree with TRBD1. The germline CDR1 and CDR2 sequences are MNHEY and SVGAGI. The V and J ends lost 7 bases and 3 bases, in that order; junction bases with no gene match: 6. The CDR3 is 14 amino acids. This chain's CDR3 is CASTERDRGYEQYF. The CDR3 DNA sequence: TGTGCCAGCACAGAACGGGACAGGGGCTACGAGCAGTACTTC.

V is TRBV28 and J is TRBJ2-2, with 9 bases that match TRBD2. This CDR3 spans 16 amino acids. The germline V gene has CDR1 MDHEN and CDR2 SYDVKM. V lost 2 bases, J lost 3 bases, and 4 bases stayed unmatched. CDR3 sequence (DNA): TGTGCCAGCAGTTTAGCGGGAGGGCCAGACACCGGGGAGCTGTTTTTT. Protein sequence: CASSLAGGPDTGELFF.

CDR3: CASSPTGDQNQPQHF. CDR3 sequence (DNA): TGTGCCAGCAGCCCCACAGGGGACCAAAATCAGCCCCAGCATTTT. This chain links TRBV28 with TRBJ1-5; 7 bases line up with TRBD1. The V gene end was trimmed by 6 bases and the J gene end by 4 bases; junction bases not matched to a gene: 9. This CDR3 is 15 amino acids long. From germline, CDR1 is MDHEN and CDR2 SYDVKM.

The chain combines TRBV7-9 with TRBJ2-1, with 10 positions matching TRBD2. The CDR3 consists of 15 residues. Trimming took 3 bases from V and 8 from J; bases not matched to a gene: 7. The germline V gene has CDR1 SEHNR and CDR2 FQNEAQ (reference sequence). The CDR3 protein is CASSLSGRAEDEQFF. CDR3 DNA sequence: TGTGCCAGCAGCTTGAGCGGGAGGGCCGAGGATGAGCAGTTCTTC.

This clone has just one count. The chain has TRBV6-5 and TRBJ1-1; 10 bases are a match to TRBD1. With V trimmed by 7 bases and J by 6 bases, 8 bases remained unmatched. This CDR3 is built from 14 residues. Per germline, CDR1 MNHEY and CDR2 SVGAGI. The CDR3 loop is CASTPGQGRAEAFF. CDR3 nucleotide sequence: TGTGCCAGCACTCCGGGACAGGGGAGAGCTGAAGCTTTCTTT.

The chain recombines TRBV9 with TRBJ2-1; 7 positions agree with TRBD2. With V trimmed by 0 bases and J by 3 bases, 3 bases remained unmatched. Germline lookup yields CDR1 SGDLS and CDR2 YYNGEE. This CDR3 spans 15 amino acids. The CDR3 loop reads CASSVEGGGYNEQFF. The CDR3 nucleotides read TGTGCCAGCAGCGTAGAGGGCGGGGGCTACAATGAGCAGTTCTTC.

The V call is TRBV5-1, the J call TRBJ2-7, with TRBD1 identical over 10 bases. The germline V gene has CDR1 SGHRS and CDR2 YFSETQ. J gave up 4 bases and V 0 bases, and 1 base lay outside the gene matches. The CDR3 has 14 amino acids. CDR3 sequence (DNA): TGCGCCAGCAGCTTGGTGGACAGGGGGTACGAGCAGTACTTC. Translating it yields CASSLVDRGYEQYF.

The chain links TRBV5-1 to TRBJ2-5; the D gene is possibly TRBD1 (6 bases). V was shortened by 4 bases and J by 5 bases, with 21 bases between the two germline ends. The CDR3 runs to 16 residues. Germline CDR1 and CDR2: SGHRS and YFSETQ. The CDR3 loop is CASSRARDINRETQYF. In nucleotides, the CDR3 is TGCGCCAGCAGCCGGGCCCGGGACATCAATAGGGAGACCCAGTACTTC.

This chain connects TRBV11-2 to TRBJ2-5, with 7 bases that match TRBD2. With 1 base clipped from V and 4 bases from J, the junction kept 6 bases outside the gene matches. From germline, CDR1 is SGHAT and CDR2 FQNNGV. CDR3 length: 15 residues. In nucleotides, the CDR3 is TGTGCCAGCAGCTTAGGGGAGGGCAGGAGAGAGACCCAGTACTTC. Translation: CASSLGEGRRETQYF.

The chain uses TRBV7-9 and TRBJ1-2; tentative D call: TRBD1 (5 bases). CDR1 SEHNR and CDR2 FQNEAQ come from the germline V gene (reference sequence). The length of the CDR3 is 16 residues. With 1 base removed from V and 4 bases from J, the gap between germline ends came to 16 bases. CDR3 loop: CASSLVGAGASYGYTF. The CDR3 nucleotides read TGTGCCAGCAGCTTAGTAGGGGCAGGCGCGTCCTATGGCTACACCTTC.

The chain carries TRBV6-1 and TRBJ2-5; 9 bases fit TRBD2. Trimming cost V 4 bases and J 1 base; bases outside gene matches: 7. The CDR3 totals 16 residues. CDR1 and CDR2 from the germline V gene are MNHNS and SASEGT. The CDR3 region is CASSVGNSGGQETQYF. CDR3 bases: TGTGCCAGCAGTGTGGGAAATAGCGGGGGCCAAGAGACCCAGTACTTC.

In this sample, this clone turned up a few times. The gene calls are TRBV19 and TRBJ2-2; 12 bases map to TRBD2. Trimming removed 5 bases from V and 2 bases from J; junction bases left unmatched: 12. This CDR3 has 19 residues. Germline CDR1 LNHDA, CDR2 SQIVND (reference sequence). The CDR3 DNA sequence: TGTGCCAGTAGTCCTCCACGACTAGCGGGGGACTCCAACACCGGGGAGCTGTTTTTT. Its protein is CASSPPRLAGDSNTGELFF.

The rearrangement joins TRBV6-1 to TRBJ1-5, with D uncertain. With 3 bases removed from V and 4 bases from J, the gap between germline ends came to 13 bases. Germline V gene sequence: CDR1 MNHNS, CDR2 SASEGT. CDR3 size: 15 residues. In nucleotides, the CDR3 is TGTGCCAGCAGTGATGGGAGACAACCAAATCAGCCCCAGCATTTT. Protein: CASSDGRQPNQPQHF.

CDR3 DNA: TGTGCCAGCAGCCAAGATCTCTCAGCGGGAAGCACAGATACGCAGTATTTT. This translates into CASSQDLSAGSTDTQYF. The chain links TRBV3-1 (or the pseudogene TRBV3-2) to TRBJ2-3, with 7 bases fitting TRBD2. This CDR3 spans 17 amino acids. Germline V lookup: CDR1 LGHDT, CDR2 YNNKEL (reference sequence). V shed 0 bases and J 0 bases; nucleotides not matched to a gene: 6.

This chain uses TRBV19 with TRBJ2-2; unclear D gene. Germline V gives CDR1 LNHDA, CDR2 SQIVND (reference sequence). The CDR3 consists of 13 residues. V lost 5 bases to trimming and J lost 1 base, with 5 bases between them. The CDR3 is CASSVQNTGELFF. The CDR3, as DNA: TGTGCCAGTAGTGTACAGAACACCGGGGAGCTGTTTTTT.

This sequence joins TRBV5-1 and TRBJ2-7; D may be TRBD1 (6 bases). Germline CDR1 is SGHRS and CDR2 is YFSETQ. The CDR3 length is 15 residues. Trimming took 1 base from V and 0 from J, leaving 11 bases between them. CDR3 sequence reads: CASSLQGISSYEQYF. DNA for the CDR3: TGCGCCAGCAGCTTGCAGGGGATTAGCTCCTACGAGCAGTACTTC.

The chain combines TRBV12-3 or TRBV12-4 with TRBJ1-1; possibly TRBD1 for D (6 bases). Trimming left V 6 bases short and J 1 base short, with 9 bases between. The CDR3 sequence is 13 residues long. The CDR3 region has the DNA TGTGCCAGCAGCCTACAGGGGAACACTGAAGCTTTCTTT. Protein sequence: CASSLQGNTEAFF.

This clone showed up just once. This sequence joins TRBV5-1 and TRBJ2-3; the match to TRBD2 covers 7 bases. Germline V gene sequence: CDR1 SGHRS, CDR2 YFSETQ. J was trimmed by 6 bases and V by 4 bases; bases with no gene match: 11. The CDR3 consists of 15 residues. The CDR3: CASSRRTSSGDTQYF. The CDR3 DNA sequence: TGCGCCAGCAGCCGAAGGACTAGTTCGGGGGATACGCAGTATTTT.

This chain uses TRBV2 with TRBJ2-1; tentative D call: TRBD1 (5 bases). Trimming removed 2 bases at V and 12 bases at J, with 11 bases between. The CDR3 totals 12 residues. Germline V gives CDR1 SNHLY, CDR2 FYNNEI. In DNA form, the CDR3 reads TGTGCCAGCAGTGAACAGGGATACGCGCAGTTCTTC. It translates to CASSEQGYAQFF.

The rearrangement links TRBV12-5 to TRBJ2-1, with D tentatively TRBD2 (6 bases). The germline gives CDR1 LGHNT, CDR2 FRNRAP. Trimming cost V 2 bases and J 13 bases, with 12 bases left between them. The CDR3 sequence is 12 residues long. The CDR3 reads CASGLPEGKQFF. CDR3 nucleotide sequence: TGTGCTAGTGGTTTGCCGGAGGGGAAACAGTTCTTC.